This TCR beta chain was observed in a study of blood T cell repertoires in COVID-19. Some clones are missing from TCRdb's copy, which holds only in-frame ones; the method was immunoSEQ multiplex PCR. The sample carries hundreds of thousands of clones, approximately 89% recorded once. Participants came from about 23 US areas, aged roughly 18 to 100 years. Cohort placement rested on clinical history that participants reported themselves. The V segment lost 5 bases and the J segment 3 bases; nucleotides outside the gene matches: 0. The CDR3 length is 12 residues. In germline, CDR1 is MDHEN, CDR2 SYDVKM. Material for sequencing was PBMCs or T cells enriched from blood (not recorded which). The TCR sequence derives from a woman in her 30s who had recovered from COVID-19. The chain couples TRBV28 to TRBJ1-1; 7 bases match TRBD1. The DNA for the CDR3 is TGTGCCAGCAGTAGGGGGCACACTGAAGCTTTCTTT. Amino acids: CASSRGHTEAFF.